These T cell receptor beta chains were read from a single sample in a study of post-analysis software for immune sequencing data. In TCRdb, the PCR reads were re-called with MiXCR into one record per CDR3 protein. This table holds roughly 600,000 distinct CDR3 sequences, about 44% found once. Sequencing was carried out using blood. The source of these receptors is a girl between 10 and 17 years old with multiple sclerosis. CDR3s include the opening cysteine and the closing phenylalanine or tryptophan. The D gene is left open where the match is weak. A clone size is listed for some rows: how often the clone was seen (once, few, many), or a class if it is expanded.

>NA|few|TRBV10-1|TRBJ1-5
CASSEYGINQPQHF
TGCGCCAGCAGTGAGTACGGGATTAATCAGCCCCAGCATTTT
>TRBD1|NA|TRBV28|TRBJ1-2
CASGAAGTGYGYTF
TGTGCCAGTGGGGCCGCCGGGACAGGGTATGGCTACACCTTC
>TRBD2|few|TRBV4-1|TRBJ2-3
CASSQGPTSPLSTDTQYF
TGCGCCAGCAGCCAGGGCCCGACTAGCCCCCTGAGCACAGATACGCAGTATTTT
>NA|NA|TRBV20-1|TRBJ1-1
CSARDFSSNTEAFF
TGCAGTGCTAGAGATTTCTCCAGTAACACTGAAGCTTTCTTT
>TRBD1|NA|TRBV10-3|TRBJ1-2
CAISGAGGVYGYTF
TGTGCCATCAGTGGGGCAGGGGGTGTCTATGGCTACACCTTC
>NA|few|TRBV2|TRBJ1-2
CASSDEGPYGYTF
TGTGCCAGCAGTGACGAGGGTCCCTATGGCTACACCTTC
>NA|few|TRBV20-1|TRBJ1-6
CSARQGSSYNSPLHF
TGCAGTGCTAGGCAGGGGAGCTCCTATAATTCACCCCTCCACTTT
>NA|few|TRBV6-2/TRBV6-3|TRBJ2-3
CASSTRDRGTDTQYF
TGTGCCAGCAGTACCCGGGACCGAGGCACAGATACGCAGTATTTT
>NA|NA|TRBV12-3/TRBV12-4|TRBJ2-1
CASRRSGGYNEQFF
TGTGCCAGCAGACGGAGCGGCGGGTACAATGAGCAGTTCTTC
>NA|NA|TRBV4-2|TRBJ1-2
CASSQSAGALLYGYTF
TGTGCCAGCAGCCAGTCCGCGGGGGCGCTACTTTATGGCTACACCTTC
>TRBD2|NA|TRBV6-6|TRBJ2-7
CASRNPSGESYEQYF
TGTGCCAGCAGAAACCCTAGCGGGGAGAGCTACGAGCAGTACTTC
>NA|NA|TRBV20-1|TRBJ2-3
CSAGRGDTQYF
TGCAGTGCTGGAAGGGGAGATACGCAGTATTTT
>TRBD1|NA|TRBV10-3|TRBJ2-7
CAISEQGEPYEQYF
TGTGCCATCAGTGAACAGGGGGAACCTTACGAGCAGTACTTC
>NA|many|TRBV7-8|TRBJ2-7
CASSLVGQGRGEQYF
TGTGCCAGCAGCTTAGTGGGGCAGGGCAGGGGCGAGCAGTACTTC
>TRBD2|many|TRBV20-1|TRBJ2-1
CSASLAGGYNEQFF
TGCAGTGCTAGTCTCGCGGGGGGCTACAATGAGCAGTTCTTC
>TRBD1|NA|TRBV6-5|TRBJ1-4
CASSPHRGRKKLFF
TGTGCCAGCAGCCCTCACAGGGGAAGGAAAAAACTGTTTTTT
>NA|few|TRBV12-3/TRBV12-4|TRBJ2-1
CASSLWGDEQFF
TGCGCCAGCAGCTTGTGGGGAGATGAGCAGTTCTTC
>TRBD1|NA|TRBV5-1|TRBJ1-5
CASSSGTGYQPQHF
TGCGCCAGCAGCTCAGGGACAGGGTATCAGCCCCAGCATTTT
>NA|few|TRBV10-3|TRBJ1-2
CAISESVGSYGYTF
TGTGCCATCAGTGAGTCTGTGGGTTCCTATGGCTACACCTTC
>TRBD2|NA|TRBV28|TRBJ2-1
CASSFSGGRSRYNEQFF
TGTGCCAGCAGTTTTAGCGGGGGGCGATCCAGATACAATGAGCAGTTCTTC